The 21 T cell receptor beta chains below come from one sample, sequenced in a study of blood T cell repertoires in COVID-19. The assay was immunoSEQ multiplex PCR, and TCRdb's table has in-frame clones only and misses some. The table lists 200,000 to 250,000 clones, 85% to 90% of them singletons, with 5.9% in the top ten. The sequencing input was peripheral blood. These TCRs come from a man older than 75 with acute or convalescent COVID-19.

This clone was counted once. The V call is TRBV6-5, the J call TRBJ1-5; D perhaps matches TRBD1 (6 bases). This CDR3 is 15 amino acids long. The V gene lost 2 bases and the J gene lost 5 bases, with 13 bases spanning the gap. Germline assignment: CDR1 MNHEY and CDR2 SVGAGI. In DNA form, the CDR3 reads TGTGCCAGCAGTTACACCACAGGGTCCGATCAGCCCCAGCATTTT. As protein: CASSYTTGSDQPQHF.

The rearrangement joins TRBV18 to TRBJ2-1; 8 bases align to TRBD2. Germline-derived CDR1 and CDR2 are KGHSH and LQKENI. V gave up 0 bases and J gave up 11 bases; unmatched junction bases: 9. This CDR3 is 15 amino acids long. CDR3 region: CASSPPLAGGNQQFF. The CDR3, as DNA: TGTGCCAGCTCACCACCCCTAGCGGGCGGGAATCAGCAGTTCTTC.

This rearrangement joins TRBV6-1 to TRBJ1-6, with D maybe TRBD1 (6 bases). With 3 bases removed from V and 7 bases from J, the gap between germline ends came to 13 bases. Germline V gene sequence: CDR1 MNHNS, CDR2 SASEGT. The CDR3 is made up of 15 amino acids. The CDR3 region is CASSEWGGQNSPLHF. The CDR3 DNA follows: TGTGCCAGCAGTGAGTGGGGGGGCCAAAATTCACCCCTCCACTTT.

The CDR3 loop reads CASRVQGFNDYGYTF. The CDR3 nucleotides are TGTGCCAGCAGAGTACAGGGTTTCAACGACTATGGCTACACCTTC. The chain uses TRBV2 and TRBJ1-2; D possibly corresponds to TRBD1 (6 bases). CDR3 length: 15 amino acids. Trimming shortened V by 6 bases and J by 3 bases, and 17 bases separated the two germline ends. CDR1 is SNHLY, CDR2 FYNNEI, per germline.

Comment on this clone: Other nucleotide sequences in the sample specify the same CDR3. This chain uses TRBV5-1 with TRBJ2-3, with D perhaps TRBD1 (5 bases). The CDR3 is made up of 15 amino acids. Germline V gene data show CDR1 as SGHRS and CDR2 as YFSETQ. V was shortened by 0 bases and J by 2 bases, with 10 bases between the two germline ends. In nucleotides, the CDR3 is TGCGCCAGCAGCTTGGTCGCAGGGTCCACAGATACGCAGTATTTT. Amino acid sequence: CASSLVAGSTDTQYF.

The rearrangement links TRBV7-9 to TRBJ1-6; D is unresolved. V lost 5 bases and J lost 5, with 16 bases in between. The germline CDR1 and CDR2 sequences are SEHNR and FQNEAQ (reference sequence). The CDR3 runs 16 residues. CDR3 nucleotides: TGTGCCAGCAGCCCCTTGGCCCCAATTAATAATTCACCCCTCCACTTT. It translates to CASSPLAPINNSPLHF. The variable domain in full, with the rest retrieved from reference TRBV7-9 and TRBJ1-6, is DTGVSQNPRHKITKRGQNVTFRCDPISEHNRLYWYRQTLGQGPEFLTYFQNEAQLEKSRLLSDRFSAERPKGSFSTLEIQRTEQGDSAMYLCASSPLAPINNSPLHFGNGTRLTVT.

The V and J genes are TRBV10-1 and TRBJ1-1; the D is unclear. V lost 8 bases to trimming and J lost 3 bases, with 10 bases between them. Germline CDR1 reads WNHNN; CDR2 reads SYGVQD (reference sequence). The CDR3 runs to 12 residues. The CDR3 bases are TGCGCCAGCGGGCGGGGAGACACTGAAGCTTTCTTT. Protein: CASGRGDTEAFF.

This clone was observed a few times. The rearrangement joins TRBV18 to TRBJ1-4; 8 bases line up with TRBD1. J lost 8 bases, V lost 6 bases, and 8 bases had no gene match. This CDR3 spans 14 amino acids. Germline CDR1 reads KGHSH; CDR2 reads LQKENI. The CDR3 nucleotides read TGTGCCAGCTCTCCTCAGGGGGCACGGGAAAAACTGTTTTTT. It yields the protein CASSPQGAREKLFF.

This chain connects TRBV7-6 to TRBJ2-3; TRBD1 matches 9 bases. Germline V gene sequence: CDR1 SGHVS, CDR2 FNYEAQ. V shed 5 bases, J shed 3 bases, and the junction held 6 bases outside the gene matches. This CDR3 has 15 amino acids. Here the CDR3 reads CASSPGGTGTDTQYF. DNA for the CDR3: TGTGCCAGCAGCCCCGGTGGGACAGGGACAGATACGCAGTATTTT.

This clone was seen just once. The V and J genes are TRBV9 and TRBJ2-1; 8 bases align to TRBD2. The CDR3 covers 13 residues. V trimming: 5 bases; J trimming: 8 bases; junction bases outside the gene matches: 6. Germline CDR1 is SGDLS and CDR2 is YYNGEE. CDR3 amino acids: CASSFSAGDEQFF. The CDR3 DNA is TGTGCCAGCAGTTTTTCAGCGGGAGATGAGCAGTTCTTC. The complete variable domain, with remaining parts taken from reference TRBV9 and TRBJ2-1, reads DSGVTQTPKHLITATGQRVTLRCSPRSGDLSVYWYQQSLDQGLQFLIQYYNGEERAKGNILERFSAQQFPDLHSELNLSSLELGDSALYFCASSFSAGDEQFFGPGTRLTVL.

This sequence joins TRBV20-1 and TRBJ2-1; D may be TRBD2 (5 bases). The CDR3 has 11 residues. From germline, CDR1 is DFQATT and CDR2 SNEGSKA (reference sequence). V was trimmed by 3 bases and J by 12 bases, leaving 12 bases between them. DNA for the CDR3: TGCAGTGCTAGTTCATCCGCGGGGCAGTTCTTC. It translates to CSASSSAGQFF.

This clone was seen more than once but under ten times. V gene TRBV9 combines with J gene TRBJ2-7; 7 nucleotides match TRBD1. Germline assignment: CDR1 SGDLS and CDR2 YYNGEE. Trimming at V came to 0 bases and at J to 3 bases, leaving 6 bases not matched to a gene. The CDR3 spans 15 residues. The CDR3 loop is CASSVAPDRDYEQYF. DNA for the CDR3: TGTGCCAGCAGCGTAGCTCCCGACAGGGACTACGAGCAGTACTTC.

This sequence joins TRBV5-1 and TRBJ2-5; D not certain. In germline, CDR1 is SGHRS, CDR2 YFSETQ. The germline V and J ends were trimmed by 5 bases and 1 base, with 9 bases remaining between them. The length of the CDR3 is 13 residues. In nucleotides, the CDR3 is TGCGCCAGCAGAAACTCGGGCCAAGAGACCCAGTACTTC. Translating it yields CASRNSGQETQYF.

CDR3 protein: CASSSTQPGQGLSYEQYF. DNA for the CDR3: TGTGCCAGCAGTTCAACACAACCGGGACAGGGGCTCTCGTACGAGCAGTACTTC. V usage is TRBV28 and J usage is TRBJ2-7; the match to TRBD1 covers 10 bases. CDR1 and CDR2 from the germline V gene are MDHEN and SYDVKM. Trimming removed 4 bases from V and 4 bases from J; junction bases left unmatched: 16. The CDR3 extends over 18 amino acids.

This clone was picked up one time. V is TRBV2 and J is TRBJ2-7; 7 positions match TRBD1. The J segment lost 2 bases and the V segment lost 5 bases, leaving 3 bases of the junction unmatched. This CDR3 has 13 amino acids. Germline loops: CDR1 SNHLY, CDR2 FYNNEI. The CDR3 protein is CASSPGTAYEQYV. In nucleotides, the CDR3 is TGTGCCAGCAGTCCCGGGACAGCCTACGAGCAGTACGTC.

The chain carries TRBV15 and TRBJ2-7, with 8 bases lining up with TRBD2. Germline lookup yields CDR1 LNHNV and CDR2 YYDKDF (reference sequence). This CDR3 contains 19 residues. The V segment lost 0 bases and the J segment 3 bases; nucleotides outside the gene matches: 16. CDR3 bases: TGTGCCACCAGCAGAGATTACGGCGGGAGGTCAGCCCGGGGCTACGAGCAGTACTTC. Amino acid sequence: CATSRDYGGRSARGYEQYF.

The chain has TRBV24-1 and TRBJ2-5; D possibly corresponds to TRBD2 (6 bases). Trimming stripped 4 bases from V and 3 bases from J, with 14 bases between. The germline V gene has CDR1 KGHDR and CDR2 SFDVKD. CDR3 length: 15 residues. The CDR3 bases are TGTGCCACCAGTGACCCGGGACGGAGGGAAGAGACCCAGTACTTC. Its translation: CATSDPGRREETQYF.

The V call is TRBV19, the J call TRBJ2-3; TRBD2 is a possible D gene (5 bases). Germline CDR1 LNHDA, CDR2 SQIVND (reference sequence). The CDR3 consists of 13 residues. Deletions cut 0 bases from V and 5 bases from J, with 6 bases between. CDR3 in DNA: TGTGCCAGTAGTATAGACCGGGGAGATACGCAGTATTTT. This codes for CASSIDRGDTQYF.

This sequence joins TRBV11-2 and TRBJ2-4; 11 bases fit TRBD2. The germline V gene encodes CDR1 SGHAT and CDR2 FQNNGV. The CDR3 spans 17 residues. The trim removed 1 base at V and 1 base at J, leaving 3 bases unmatched. CDR3: CASSLASGRMAKNIQYF. DNA for the CDR3: TGTGCCAGCAGCTTAGCTAGCGGGAGGATGGCCAAAAACATTCAGTACTTC.

CDR3 sequence reads: CASRGSGNEQFF. CDR3 nucleotide sequence: TGTGCCAGCAGGGGTAGCGGTAATGAGCAGTTCTTC. The chain is built from TRBV5-4 and TRBJ2-1, with a weak D call TRBD2 (6 bases). This CDR3 has 12 residues. Germline CDR1 reads SGHNT; CDR2 reads YYREEE (reference sequence). The germline V and J ends were trimmed by 5 bases and 7 bases, with 10 bases remaining between them.

The J gene is TRBJ2-1, the V gene TRBV18; a possible D gene is TRBD1 (6 bases). Trimming shortened V by 3 bases and J by 5 bases, and 17 bases separated the two germline ends. Germline CDR1 reads KGHSH; CDR2 reads LQKENI. This CDR3 spans 16 amino acids. CDR3 region: CASSPIRTALNNEQFF. CDR3 nucleotide sequence: TGTGCCAGCTCACCTATTCGGACAGCCCTCAACAATGAGCAGTTCTTC.